The present T cell receptor beta chain was sequenced within a study of T cell responses to AZD1222 COVID-19 vaccine. As to this clone: As yet, its antigen is unknown.

Sequencing was performed with immunoSEQ multiplex PCR; in TCRdb, only in-frame clones are kept and a portion is missing. This sample carries about 92,000 clones, over 80% of them seen once, and the ten largest clones take 7.5%. Overall study results and limits: After two AZD1222 doses, spike-specific TCR breadth and depth rose versus day 0. Donors skewed white British and female; clonal diversity was possibly underestimated. The span of vaccine-associated CD4 TCRs extended across spike, with dominance at 160-218 and 743-854.

Looked up from germline, CDR1 is KGHSH and CDR2 is LQKENI. The CDR3 sequence is 15 residues long. V shed 4 bases and J shed 7 bases, with 16 bases lying between them. The input for sequencing was peripheral blood, taken on day 0 of AZD1222 vaccination. This clonotype originated in an adult in good health. The chain joins TRBV18 to TRBJ1-4, with a tentative D call TRBD1 (5 bases). The DNA for the CDR3 is TGTGCCAGCTCACAATACGGGGGGACGGGTGAAAAACTGTTTTTT. Protein product: CASSQYGGTGEKLFF.